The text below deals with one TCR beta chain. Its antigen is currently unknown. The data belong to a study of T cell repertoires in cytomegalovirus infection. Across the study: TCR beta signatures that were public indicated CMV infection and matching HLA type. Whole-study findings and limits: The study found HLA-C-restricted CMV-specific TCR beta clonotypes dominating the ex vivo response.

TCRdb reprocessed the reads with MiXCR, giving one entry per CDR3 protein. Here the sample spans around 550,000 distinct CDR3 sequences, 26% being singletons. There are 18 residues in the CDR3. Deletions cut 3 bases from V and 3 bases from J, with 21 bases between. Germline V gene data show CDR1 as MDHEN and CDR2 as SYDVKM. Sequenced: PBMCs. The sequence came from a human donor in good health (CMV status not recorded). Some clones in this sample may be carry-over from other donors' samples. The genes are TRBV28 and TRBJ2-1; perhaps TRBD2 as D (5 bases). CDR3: CASSFTRRLWYDYNEQFF. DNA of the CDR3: TGTGCCAGCAGTTTCACTAGGAGACTGTGGTACGACTACAATGAGCAGTTCTTC.